This T cell receptor (beta chain) was sequenced for a study of OX40 agonist ivuxolimab in advanced cancers. Study observations and caveats: Expanded clones were, on average, more numerous in CD8+ T cells than in CD4+. Among the lowest peripheral clonal expansion occurred in 0.1-3.0 mg/kg partial responders.

Trimming took 4 bases from V and 15 from J; bases not matched to a gene: 13. CDR3 length equals 14 residues. CDR1 and CDR2 (germline): SQVTM, ANQGSEA. Peripheral blood came from all dose cohorts at three timepoints. The repertoire was sequenced with immunoSEQ multiplex PCR; TCRdb's copy has only in-frame clones and lacks some. The table has about 33,000 clones, about four fifths seen once; the top ten hold roughly 25%. In the case of this clone: Its specificity is unknown.

The chain joins TRBV29-1 to TRBJ2-1; 12 bases line up with TRBD2. This TCR came from an adult with an advanced solid tumor such as melanoma, head and neck, liver or kidney cancer. The sample consisted of CD4+ or CD8+ T cells sorted from blood, taken in a trial of the OX40 agonist ivuxolimab. This CDR3 is CSVVVGLAGGDRFF. Written as DNA, the CDR3 is TGCAGCGTTGTAGTTGGGCTAGCGGGGGGGGATCGGTTCTTC.